The T cell receptor (beta chain) described here comes from a study of human T cells and chemical hapten exposure. The time point here: patch test 1, 2 weeks after DPC sensitization. As to treatment: therapeutic diphenylcyclopropenone sensitization with weekly scalp DPC. The CDR3 runs 15 residues. Between the trimmed V and J ends, which lost 4 bases and 0 bases, there was a span of 12 bases. Germline CDR1 MNHEY, CDR2 SMNVEV (reference sequence). In the study's own analysis: A per-sample median of about 94,000 TCRs was observed, with counts ranging from about 23,224 to 700,000. MiXCR, applied by TCRdb to the RACE reads, yields one record per CDR3 protein. None of the V and J calls come from the authors' own analysis; TCRdb made them. The table has about 99,000 distinct CDR3 sequences, about an eighth seen once. This clonotype was counted ten times or more.

This sample comprised whole blood, obtained in connection with sensitization to the hapten diphenylcyclopropenone (DPC). The receptor's source is a middle-aged woman with alopecia areata. Some clones in this sample may be carry-over from other donors' samples. The chain joins TRBV27 to TRBJ1-1; D perhaps matches TRBD1 (5 bases). The CDR3 DNA follows: TGTGCCAGCAGTTATGACAGCCTCATGAACACTGAAGCTTTCTTT. The encoded protein is CASSYDSLMNTEAFF.